Sequencing of this T cell receptor (beta chain) was carried out in a study of blood T cell repertoires in COVID-19. Study-wide background: T cells, B-cell-depleted T cells, or PBMCs supplied cDNA or gDNA.

TCRdb's table, derived via immunoSEQ multiplex PCR, lists solely in-frame clones and lacks some. The data contain a few hundred thousand clones, 85% to 90% of them seen just once; the ten biggest clones take up more than 0.7%. Losses at the gene ends were 6 bases for V and 0 bases for J; bases not matched to a gene: 13. This CDR3 is 18 amino acids long. CDR1 LNHDA and CDR2 SQIVND come from the germline V gene (reference sequence). This clone was observed once. Sequenced: peripheral blood. The genes are TRBV19 and TRBJ1-5; 8 nucleotides line up with TRBD1. This clonotype originated in a man between 18 and 29 years old with COVID-19, enrolled during active disease. In nucleotides, the CDR3 is TGTGCCAGTAGCAGGCAGGGGGCCCGGACATATAGCAATCAGCCCCAGCATTTT. It yields the protein CASSRQGARTYSNQPQHF.